This entry describes one TCR beta chain. The entry originates in a study of CD8 T cells in Susac syndrome. Reverse transcription of roughly 0.5 to 1 ug RNA was carried out with random hexamers. TCRdb re-called the immunoSEQ multiplex PCR reads with MiXCR, one entry per CDR3 protein. The data hold more than 100,000 distinct CDR3 sequences, with 96% observed a single time. V shed 1 base and J 6 bases; nucleotides not matched to a gene: 1. Germline V gives CDR1 KGHDR, CDR2 SFDVKD. CDR3 length: 14 residues. The sequenced sample consisted of CD4+ T cells from PBMCs. The chain links TRBV24-1 to TRBJ2-1; TRBD1 matches at 8 bases. The sequence was collected from a human donor with Susac syndrome. The CDR3 spells CATSDLGQGNEQFF. The CDR3 DNA sequence: TGTGCCACCAGTGATTTAGGACAGGGCAATGAGCAGTTCTTC.